This T cell receptor (beta chain) stems from a study of T cells in women clearing cervical HPV infection. Study results and limitations: A classifier using richness and V gene abundances reached an AUC of 0.83.

As to this clone: Its antigen is still unknown.

Libraries were prepared by immunoSEQ multiplex PCR; TCRdb keeps only in-frame clonotypes and omits some of them. Its clone listing holds 46,000 or so clones. Sequenced: blood buffy coat. The origin of this receptor is a woman between 18 and 70 years old with a cervical HPV16 infection that either progressed to CIN3+ or cleared (not recorded which).

CDR3 in amino acids: CASSLGTGGVGELFF. Incomplete CDR3 DNA: TGTGCCAGCAGCTTAGGGACAGGGGGCGTCGGGGAG. The V and J genes are TRBV7-2 and TRBJ2-2, with 11 nucleotides matching TRBD1. The read halts 3 residues ahead of the CDR3 end, with the missing end drawn from the germline J gene. The CDR3 spans 15 residues. CDR1 and CDR2 (germline): SGHTA, FQGNSA. The ends lost 1 base at V and 7 bases at J; junction bases unmatched: 2.